This TCR beta chain is drawn from a study of cytomegalovirus exposure and HLA in healthy donors. Sequenced by immunoSEQ multiplex PCR; TCRdb stores in-frame clones only, minus some. The sample records about 160,000 clones, about 86% being singletons. With respect to this clone: Its antigen is as yet unknown.

Study findings and constraints: With high specificity and sensitivity, the classifier reportedly diagnosed cytomegalovirus status. Altogether, 170 or so TCR beta chains were recorded as cytomegalovirus-associated. In vitro, three CMV-associated chains proved specific for CMV antigens. According to a subsequent analysis, TCR clusters identified in the first cohort showed a tendency to co-occur across the approximately 130 validation repertoires.

V was cut by 1 base and J by 2 bases, with 18 bases left in between. In germline, CDR1 is SGHDN, CDR2 FVKESK. The CDR3 has 17 residues. The origin of this receptor is a woman under 40 in good health and CMV-seronegative. Sequenced input: PBMCs. This chain joins TRBV14 and TRBJ2-7; D may correspond to TRBD1 or TRBD2 (5 bases each). Here the CDR3 DNA reads TGTGCCAGCAGCCAAGCGGTTGGGGGACGCTATCCCTACGAGCAGTACTTC. This codes for CASSQAVGGRYPYEQYF.